Shown below are 11 T cell receptor beta chains from a single sample sequenced in a study of blood T cell repertoires in COVID-19. Assay used: immunoSEQ multiplex PCR; TCRdb lists only in-frame clones, some missing. The table has 140,000 or so clones, roughly 79% seen once; the top ten hold approximately 8.6%. Input material: peripheral blood. These receptors originate from a man aged 50-59 years with active or convalescent COVID-19.

This clone was seen just once. The V gene is TRBV6-5, the J gene TRBJ1-2, with D tentatively TRBD1 (5 bases). This CDR3 has 13 amino acids. V gave up 6 bases and J gave up 5 bases, with 13 bases separating them. Germline CDR1 and CDR2: MNHEY and SVGAGI. CDR3 amino acids: CASRRGEGYGYTF. The CDR3, as DNA: TGTGCCAGCAGGCGGGGGGAGGGGTATGGCTACACCTTC.

The sample holds a few counts of this clone. The V call is TRBV5-1, the J call TRBJ2-7, with TRBD1 matching 11 bases. This CDR3 is 15 amino acids long. Unmatched junction bases numbered 8, after V lost 4 bases and J lost 5 bases. Germline V gene data show CDR1 as SGHRS and CDR2 as YFSETQ. The CDR3 loop is CASSGRDRGLDEQYF. CDR3 nucleotides: TGCGCCAGCAGCGGCCGGGACAGGGGGTTGGACGAGCAGTACTTC.

The rearrangement uses TRBV27 and TRBJ2-7; no definite D call. Deletions cut 3 bases from V and 0 bases from J, with 9 bases between. Per germline, CDR1 MNHEY and CDR2 SMNVEV (reference sequence). The CDR3 has 14 amino acids. CDR3 sequence (DNA): TGTGCCAGCAGTTTCAACTGGTACTCCTACGAGCAGTACTTC. Its translation: CASSFNWYSYEQYF.

The chain has TRBV14 and TRBJ1-5; D is possibly TRBD1 (6 bases). The V end lost 0 bases, the J end lost 1 base, and 22 bases lay between the germline ends. This CDR3 spans 20 amino acids. Germline assignment: CDR1 SGHDN and CDR2 FVKESK. In nucleotides, the CDR3 is TGTGCCAGCAGCCAAGACTTCGGTTGGGGGGGCAAGGTAAGCAATCAGCCCCAGCATTTT. Translation: CASSQDFGWGGKVSNQPQHF.

The chain uses TRBV7-3 and TRBJ2-5, with 10 bases lining up with TRBD2. J was trimmed by 7 bases and V by 5 bases; bases with no gene match: 16. CDR3 size: 17 residues. Germline V lookup: CDR1 SGHTA, CDR2 FQGTGA. CDR3 sequence reads: CASSPNPGLAPTGTQYF. Here the CDR3 DNA reads TGTGCCAGCAGCCCAAACCCGGGACTAGCGCCAACAGGGACCCAGTACTTC.

The chain links TRBV19 to TRBJ2-1, with a weak D call TRBD2 (5 bases). Trimming removed 4 bases from V and 3 bases from J, with 13 bases in between. The germline gives CDR1 LNHDA, CDR2 SQIVND (reference sequence). The CDR3 length is 15 residues. CDR3 residues: CASSTVRANYNEQFF. The CDR3 coding sequence is TGTGCCAGTAGTACGGTGAGGGCTAACTACAATGAGCAGTTCTTC.

This chain joins TRBV9 and TRBJ1-2; TRBD1 matches at 10 bases. The junction had 7 bases not matched to a gene; V was cut back by 0 bases and J by 8 bases. CDR1 and CDR2 from the germline V gene are SGDLS and YYNGEE. CDR3 size: 15 residues. The CDR3 DNA is TGTGCCAGCAGCGTAGGCCCGGGACAGGGGTACGGCTACACCTTC. Amino acids: CASSVGPGQGYGYTF.

The V call is TRBV7-2, the J call TRBJ1-3; D ambiguous. Trimming cost V 1 base and J 3 bases, with 7 bases left between them. Per germline, CDR1 SGHTA and CDR2 FQGNSA. There are 14 residues in the CDR3. CDR3 residues: CASSLDPFGNTIYF. In DNA, the CDR3 is TGTGCCAGCAGCTTAGATCCGTTTGGAAACACCATATATTTT.

The V call is TRBV5-1, the J call TRBJ2-1; 13 bases are shared with TRBD2. The trim removed 0 bases at V and 7 bases at J, leaving 7 bases unmatched. Germline CDR1 is SGHRS and CDR2 is YFSETQ. CDR3 size: 17 residues. The CDR3 DNA is TGCGCCAGCAGCTTGGGGCCGACTAGCGGGAGGAGGAATGAGCAGTTCTTC. Protein: CASSLGPTSGRRNEQFF.

The J gene is TRBJ1-6, the V gene TRBV30, with a tentative D call TRBD1 (5 bases). Germline CDR1 and CDR2: GTSNPN and SVGIG (reference sequence). The V gene lost 1 base and the J gene lost 4 bases, with 8 bases spanning the gap. There are 14 residues in the CDR3. CDR3 residues: CAWSETAYNSPLHF. DNA for the CDR3: TGTGCCTGGAGTGAGACAGCTTATAATTCACCCCTCCACTTT.

V is TRBV6-5 and J is TRBJ1-1, with a weak D call TRBD1 (5 bases). The CDR3 is 12 amino acids. CDR1 is MNHEY and CDR2 is SVGAGI in the germline V gene. Deletions cut 1 base from V and 8 bases from J, with 8 bases between. The CDR3 sequence: CASSYWGAEAFF. CDR3 sequence (DNA): TGTGCCAGCAGTTACTGGGGCGCGGAAGCTTTCTTT.